The T cell receptor (beta chain) described here comes from a study of T cell responses to AZD1222 COVID-19 vaccine. Measured with immunoSEQ multiplex PCR; TCRdb has only the in-frame clones, and not every one. Of about 150,000 clones in the sample, roughly nine tenths were seen once. This clone was seen only once. Its cognate antigen is unknown. Within the sample, other DNA sequences also encode this same CDR3. Overall study results and limits: Repertoires in all cases were sampled only once the peak T cell response had passed.

The clonotype was recovered from an adult in good health. The sample consisted of peripheral blood, taken on day 0 of AZD1222 vaccination.

The chain's CDR3 is CASSLGTGNTEAFF. CDR3 DNA sequence: TGCGCCAGCAGCTTGGGTACGGGGAACACTGAAGCTTTCTTT. This sequence joins TRBV5-1 and TRBJ1-1; no firm D call. The germline V gene encodes CDR1 SGHRS and CDR2 YFSETQ. Trimming took off 0 bases at V and 1 base at J, with 7 bases between the two ends. There are 14 residues in the CDR3.